Given below is one T cell receptor beta chain in context. This CDR3 is 17 amino acids long. V shed 3 bases and J 2 bases; nucleotides not matched to a gene: 13. CDR1 is MNHEY and CDR2 is SVGEGT in the germline V gene. TCRdb re-called the 5' RACE reads through MiXCR, storing one row per CDR3 protein. Of about 690,000 distinct CDR3 sequences in the sample, 21% are singletons; the top ten hold roughly 4%. The data originate from a study of identical twins. This sample also appeared in a second study, on T cells expressing NK-cell markers.

The chain is built from TRBV6-2 or TRBV6-3 and TRBJ2-7; 7 nucleotides line up with TRBD1. The clonotype comes from a young woman in good health. Sequencing used PBMCs. The CDR3 DNA is TGTGCCAGCAGTTATGGTAAGGGACCGGGACAGACCTACGAGCAGTACTTC. This gives the protein CASSYGKGPGQTYEQYF.